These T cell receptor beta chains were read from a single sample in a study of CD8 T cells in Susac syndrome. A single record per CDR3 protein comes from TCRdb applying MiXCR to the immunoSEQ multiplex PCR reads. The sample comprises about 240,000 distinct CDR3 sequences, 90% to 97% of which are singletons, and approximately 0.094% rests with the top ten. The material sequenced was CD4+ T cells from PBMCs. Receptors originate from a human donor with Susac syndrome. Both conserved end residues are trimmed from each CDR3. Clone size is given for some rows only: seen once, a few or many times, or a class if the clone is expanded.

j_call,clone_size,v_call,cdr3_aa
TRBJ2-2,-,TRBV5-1,ASSWQDSNTGELF
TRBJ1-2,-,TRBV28,ASSPRGTYYGYT
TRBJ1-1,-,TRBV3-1,ASRTTVNTEAF
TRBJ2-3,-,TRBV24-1,ATGLGLSTDTQY
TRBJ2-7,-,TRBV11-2,ASSRQGTYEQY
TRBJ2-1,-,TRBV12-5,ASGLLLGEQF
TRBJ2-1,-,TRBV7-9,ASGLEDNYNEQF
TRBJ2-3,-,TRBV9,ASSKPGLAGGPTQY
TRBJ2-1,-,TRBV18,ASSPPAGGWVNNEQF
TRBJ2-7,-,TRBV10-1,ASSQAGSSGEQY
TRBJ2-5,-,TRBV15,ATSGDQWDLMGTQY
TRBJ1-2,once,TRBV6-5,ASSYSYSGDYGYT
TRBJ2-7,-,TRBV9,ASSVADSRDKQY
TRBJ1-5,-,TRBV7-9,ASSVGTGLINQPQH
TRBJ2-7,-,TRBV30,ACRDRGQYEQY
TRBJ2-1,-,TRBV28,ASSQGPLWDNEQF